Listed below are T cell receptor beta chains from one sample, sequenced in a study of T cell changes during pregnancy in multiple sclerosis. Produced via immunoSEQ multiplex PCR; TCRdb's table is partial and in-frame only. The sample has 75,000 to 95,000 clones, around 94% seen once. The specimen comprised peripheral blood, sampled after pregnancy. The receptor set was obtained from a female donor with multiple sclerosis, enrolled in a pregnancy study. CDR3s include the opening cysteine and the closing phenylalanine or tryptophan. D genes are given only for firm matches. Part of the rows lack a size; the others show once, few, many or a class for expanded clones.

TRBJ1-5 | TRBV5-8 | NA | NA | CASSDGASNQPQHF | TGTGCCAGCAGCGATGGTGCGAGCAATCAGCCCCAGCATTTT
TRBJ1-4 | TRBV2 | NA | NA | CASSREINEKLFF | TGTGCCAGCAGTAGAGAGATTAATGAAAAACTGTTTTTT
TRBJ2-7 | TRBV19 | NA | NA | CASNNPGESSSYEQYF | TGTGCCAGTAATAATCCTGGGGAGTCGAGCTCCTACGAGCAGTACTTC
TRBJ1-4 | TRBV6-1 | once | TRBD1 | CASSALGQGPGSEKLFF | TGTGCCAGCAGTGCTCTCGGACAGGGGCCGGGAAGTGAAAAACTGTTTTTT
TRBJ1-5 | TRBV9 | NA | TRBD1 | CASSRQGGQPQHF | TGTGCCAGCAGCCGACAGGGCGGACAGCCCCAGCATTTT
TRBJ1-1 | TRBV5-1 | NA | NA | CASSLQGPSLNTEAFF | TGCGCCAGCAGCTTACAGGGCCCCTCCTTGAACACTGAAGCTTTCTTT
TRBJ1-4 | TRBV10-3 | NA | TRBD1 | CAITSGQGNEKLFF | TGTGCCATCACCTCGGGACAGGGGAACGAAAAACTGTTTTTT
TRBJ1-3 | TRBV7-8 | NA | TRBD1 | CASSLGAGGGNTIYF | TGTGCCAGCAGCTTAGGGGCAGGGGGAGGAAACACCATATATTTT
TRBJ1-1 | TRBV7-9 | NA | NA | CASSLNTVNTEAFF | TGTGCCAGCAGCTTGAATACAGTGAACACTGAAGCTTTCTTT
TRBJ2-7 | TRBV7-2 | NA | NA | CASSLFPSGEQYF | TGTGCCAGCAGCTTATTCCCCTCGGGTGAGCAGTACTTC
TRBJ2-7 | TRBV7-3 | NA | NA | CASRLKLGVETVTYEQYF | TGTGCCAGCAGGTTAAAGTTAGGGGTAGAGACAGTTACCTACGAGCAGTACTTC
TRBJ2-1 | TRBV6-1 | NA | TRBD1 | CASNAGQAYNEQFF | TGTGCCAGCAACGCGGGACAGGCCTACAATGAGCAGTTCTTC
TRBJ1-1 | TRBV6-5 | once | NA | CASSPGPSRGAFF | TGTGCCAGCAGTCCCGGACCCTCCCGGGGAGCTTTCTTT
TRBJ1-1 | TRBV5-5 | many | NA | CASSLFGGGLNTEAFF | TGTGCCAGCAGCTTGTTCGGGGGGGGCTTGAACACTGAAGCTTTCTTT
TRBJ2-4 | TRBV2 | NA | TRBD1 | CATNRGLAKNIQYF | TGTGCCACGAACAGGGGGCTAGCCAAAAACATTCAGTACTTC
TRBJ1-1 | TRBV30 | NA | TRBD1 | CAWKLQGDTEAFF | TGTGCCTGGAAGCTTCAGGGGGACACTGAAGCTTTCTTT
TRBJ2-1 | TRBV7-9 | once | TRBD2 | CASSLSGGARNEQFF | TGTGCCAGCAGCTTAAGCGGGGGGGCCCGGAATGAGCAGTTCTTC
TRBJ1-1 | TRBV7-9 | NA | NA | CASSFGGGNTEAFF | TGTGCCAGCAGCTTCGGGGGAGGGAACACTGAAGCTTTCTTT
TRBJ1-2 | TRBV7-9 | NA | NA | CASSLGTNGYTF | TGTGCCAGCAGCTTAGGGACAAATGGCTACACCTTC
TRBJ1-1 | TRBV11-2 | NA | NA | CASSLVSPFSGGIPGEAFF | TGTGCCAGCAGCCTCGTCTCCCCTTTTTCGGGGGGTATTCCAGGTGAAGCTTTCTTT
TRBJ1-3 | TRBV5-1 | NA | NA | CASSLQGEGGNTIYF | TGCGCCAGCAGCCTTCAGGGCGAAGGTGGAAACACCATATATTTT
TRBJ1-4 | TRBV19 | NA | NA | CASNTGSQLVDEKLFF | TGTGCCAGTAACACAGGGAGCCAACTAGTCGATGAAAAACTGTTTTTT
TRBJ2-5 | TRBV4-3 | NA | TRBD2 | CASSQSLLLAYKETQYF | TGCGCCAGCAGCCAATCCCTACTACTAGCGTACAAAGAGACCCAGTACTTC
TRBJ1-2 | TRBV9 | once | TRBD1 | CASSGSRQGYGYTF | TGTGCCAGCAGCGGGTCGCGACAGGGATATGGCTACACCTTC
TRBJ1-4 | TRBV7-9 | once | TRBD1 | CASSWTGAIGEKLFF | TGTGCCAGCAGCTGGACAGGGGCAATAGGCGAAAAACTGTTTTTT
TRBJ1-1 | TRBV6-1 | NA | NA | CASTLQEGTEAFF | TGTGCCAGCACCCTCCAGGAGGGCACTGAAGCTTTCTTT
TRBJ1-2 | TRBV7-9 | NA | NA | CASSLVGPEVGYTF | TGTGCCAGCAGCTTAGTTGGTCCGGAGGTTGGCTACACCTTC
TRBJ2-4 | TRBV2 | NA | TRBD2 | CASSEPISAGGWRENIQYF | TGTGCCAGCAGTGAACCGATTTCTGCGGGAGGCTGGAGGGAAAACATTCAGTACTTC
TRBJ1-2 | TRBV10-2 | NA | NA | CASGEQGMFYGYTF | TGCGCCAGCGGAGAGCAGGGGATGTTCTATGGCTACACCTTC
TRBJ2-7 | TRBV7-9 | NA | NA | CASSLLPSYEQYF | TGTGCCAGCAGCTTACTACCCTCCTACGAGCAGTACTTC
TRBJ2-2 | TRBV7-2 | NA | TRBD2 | CASSLRPSGNTGELFF | TGTGCCAGCAGCTTAAGGCCTAGCGGGAACACCGGGGAGCTGTTTTTT
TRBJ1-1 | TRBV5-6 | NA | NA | CASSLGREEAFF | TGTGCCAGCAGCTTAGGAAGGGAGGAAGCTTTCTTT